The rows below give T cell receptor beta chains drawn from one sample of a study of CD8 T cells in ankylosing spondylitis. TCRdb fed the 5' RACE reads into MiXCR, producing one record per CDR3 protein. This table holds 150,000 to 200,000 distinct CDR3 sequences, 10% to 15% found once. The sample was blood, either unsorted or a sorted T cell fraction (not recorded which). The receptors originated from a female donor with ankylosing spondylitis or in good health (not recorded which). The CDR3 runs from the conserved cysteine through the conserved F or W. Each record gives: clone size, V gene, J gene, D gene, CDR3 DNA, CDR3 protein. D genes are given only for firm matches. Clone size is shown for a subset of rows, as once, few, many or a class of expanded clone.

clone size: many; V gene: TRBV5-1; J gene: TRBJ2-1; D gene: TRBD2; CDR3 DNA: TGCGCCAGCAGCCGGACTAGTCAATACAATGAGCAGTTCTTC; CDR3 protein: CASSRTSQYNEQFF
clone size: NA; V gene: TRBV27; J gene: TRBJ2-3; D gene: TRBD1; CDR3 DNA: TGCACCAGCAGTTCCCCGGGACAGTCCTGCACAGATACGCAGTATTTT; CDR3 protein: CTSSSPGQSCTDTQYF
clone size: many; V gene: TRBV6-1; J gene: TRBJ1-5; D gene: NA; CDR3 DNA: TGTGCCAGCAGTGAAGCCGGGGGGCGAGGGGGCAATCAGCCCCAGCATTTT; CDR3 protein: CASSEAGGRGGNQPQHF
clone size: many; V gene: TRBV12-3/TRBV12-4; J gene: TRBJ2-7; D gene: NA; CDR3 DNA: TGTGCCAGCAGTTTCATCAGGGGCCACGAGCAGTACTTC; CDR3 protein: CASSFIRGHEQYF
clone size: few; V gene: TRBV6-5; J gene: TRBJ2-1; D gene: TRBD1; CDR3 DNA: TGTGCCAGCAGTTACGAGACAGGGTACCACAATGAGCAGTTCTTC; CDR3 protein: CASSYETGYHNEQFF
clone size: NA; V gene: TRBV20-1; J gene: TRBJ2-1; D gene: TRBD2; CDR3 DNA: TGCAGTGCCTCACTCTCGGGACTAGCGGGAGTCGACCCCAATGATGAGCAGTTCTTC; CDR3 protein: CSASLSGLAGVDPNDEQFF
clone size: many; V gene: TRBV6-5; J gene: TRBJ2-2; D gene: NA; CDR3 DNA: TGTGCCAGCAGTCACAGGGACACCGGGGAGCTGTTTTTT; CDR3 protein: CASSHRDTGELFF
clone size: many; V gene: TRBV5-1; J gene: TRBJ2-1; D gene: TRBD2; CDR3 DNA: TGCGCCAGCAGCCCACCTAGCGGAGAATGGAATGAGCAGTTCTTC; CDR3 protein: CASSPPSGEWNEQFF
clone size: many; V gene: TRBV7-9; J gene: TRBJ2-2; D gene: NA; CDR3 DNA: TGTGCCAGCAGCCCCTACACCGGGGAGCTGTTTTTT; CDR3 protein: CASSPYTGELFF
clone size: few; V gene: TRBV2; J gene: TRBJ1-5; D gene: NA; CDR3 DNA: TGTGCCTGCAGTACCGGCATTTGGGATGGGGGAAGCAATCAGCCCCAGCATTTT; CDR3 protein: CACSTGIWDGGSNQPQHF
clone size: NA; V gene: TRBV24-1; J gene: TRBJ2-1; D gene: TRBD2; CDR3 DNA: TGTGCCACCAGTGGGGCAGGGAGAGGACTAGCGGATTACAATGAGCAGTTCTTC; CDR3 protein: CATSGAGRGLADYNEQFF
clone size: many; V gene: TRBV29-1; J gene: TRBJ2-7; D gene: NA; CDR3 DNA: TGCAGCGTTGGATCGGGAGTGGGCGAGCAGTACTTC; CDR3 protein: CSVGSGVGEQYF
clone size: NA; V gene: TRBV20-1; J gene: TRBJ1-2; D gene: NA; CDR3 DNA: TGCAGTGCTACCCCCGGAAGGGCGGCAGGAGGCTACACCTTC; CDR3 protein: CSATPGRAAGGYTF
clone size: NA; V gene: TRBV2; J gene: TRBJ1-2; D gene: NA; CDR3 DNA: TGTGCCAGCAGGGGGGGGGCAGGCGATAACTATGGCTACACCTTC; CDR3 protein: CASRGGAGDNYGYTF
clone size: many; V gene: TRBV20-1; J gene: TRBJ1-1; D gene: NA; CDR3 DNA: TGCAGTGCTAGAGATCTGGGCACCATGAACACTGAAGCTTTCTTT; CDR3 protein: CSARDLGTMNTEAFF
clone size: many; V gene: TRBV4-2; J gene: TRBJ1-3; D gene: TRBD1; CDR3 DNA: TGTGCCAGCAGCCACCTCCCGGGACAGGGGAGCTCTGGAAACACCATATATTTT; CDR3 protein: CASSHLPGQGSSGNTIYF
clone size: NA; V gene: TRBV5-5; J gene: TRBJ2-2; D gene: NA; CDR3 DNA: TGTGCAGGGGGACGATTCACCGGGGAGCTGTTTTTT; CDR3 protein: CAGGRFTGELFF
clone size: few; V gene: TRBV9; J gene: TRBJ1-1; D gene: NA; CDR3 DNA: TGTGCCAGCAGCGCCAGCGTCTATGACACTGAAGCTTTCTTT; CDR3 protein: CASSASVYDTEAFF
clone size: few; V gene: TRBV29-1; J gene: TRBJ2-5; D gene: NA; CDR3 DNA: TGCAGCGTTGAAAGGCATGGGGAGACCCAGTACTTC; CDR3 protein: CSVERHGETQYF
clone size: many; V gene: TRBV7-8; J gene: TRBJ2-7; D gene: NA; CDR3 DNA: TGTGCCAGCAGCCCCTCCAGGCACTCCTACGAGCAGTACTTC; CDR3 protein: CASSPSRHSYEQYF
clone size: few; V gene: TRBV29-1; J gene: TRBJ2-7; D gene: TRBD2; CDR3 DNA: TGCAGCGTAAGACTAGCGTACCCTAGGGCCTACGAGCAGTACTTC; CDR3 protein: CSVRLAYPRAYEQYF
clone size: many; V gene: TRBV7-2; J gene: TRBJ2-3; D gene: NA; CDR3 DNA: TGTGCCAGCAGCTGGCCTAGCGTTTCAGATACGCAGTATTTT; CDR3 protein: CASSWPSVSDTQYF
clone size: NA; V gene: TRBV3-1; J gene: TRBJ2-1; D gene: TRBD2; CDR3 DNA: TGTGCCTCCACCCTGACTAGCGGGAGGGCGCGGTCCTACAATGAGCAGTTCTTC; CDR3 protein: CASTLTSGRARSYNEQFF
clone size: few; V gene: TRBV10-3; J gene: TRBJ1-1; D gene: NA; CDR3 DNA: TGTGCCATCAAGCCCTCGGGACCTGTGAACACTGAAGCTTTCTTT; CDR3 protein: CAIKPSGPVNTEAFF
clone size: many; V gene: TRBV7-9; J gene: TRBJ2-3; D gene: TRBD1; CDR3 DNA: TGTGCCAGCAGCAGCACAGGGGTAAGAGATACGCAGTATTTT; CDR3 protein: CASSSTGVRDTQYF
clone size: NA; V gene: TRBV7-2; J gene: TRBJ2-3; D gene: NA; CDR3 DNA: TGTGCCAGCAGCTCGGGGACTTGCGGGAGCACAGATACGCAGTATTTT; CDR3 protein: CASSSGTCGSTDTQYF
clone size: NA; V gene: TRBV7-2; J gene: TRBJ2-1; D gene: TRBD2; CDR3 DNA: TGTGCCAGCAGCTTGGGGCAGGGGAACTGGTTAACTAGCGGGAGAAACAATGAGCAGTTCTTC; CDR3 protein: CASSLGQGNWLTSGRNNEQFF
clone size: many; V gene: TRBV7-2; J gene: TRBJ2-1; D gene: NA; CDR3 DNA: TGTGCCAGCAGCGTAAACCGGGACCATCGGGGCGATGAGCAGTTCTTC; CDR3 protein: CASSVNRDHRGDEQFF
clone size: few; V gene: TRBV6-1; J gene: TRBJ1-2; D gene: NA; CDR3 DNA: TGTGCCAGCAGGAGTCTACAGGGAGCTAACTATGGCTACACCTTC; CDR3 protein: CASRSLQGANYGYTF
clone size: many; V gene: TRBV12-3/TRBV12-4; J gene: TRBJ1-1; D gene: TRBD1; CDR3 DNA: TGTGCCAGCAGGGGACCGGGACAGGGGCCAGCTTTCTTT; CDR3 protein: CASRGPGQGPAFF
clone size: many; V gene: TRBV14; J gene: TRBJ2-7; D gene: TRBD2; CDR3 DNA: TGTGCCAGCAGCCCCAGCAATAGCGGGGGCTACGAGCAGTACTTC; CDR3 protein: CASSPSNSGGYEQYF
clone size: many; V gene: TRBV7-2; J gene: TRBJ2-4; D gene: NA; CDR3 DNA: TGTGCCAGCAGCTTCTTAGCCAAAAACATTCAGTACTTC; CDR3 protein: CASSFLAKNIQYF
clone size: many; V gene: TRBV28; J gene: TRBJ1-4; D gene: NA; CDR3 DNA: TGTGCCAGCACCGACGTTGGCGAAAAACTGTTTTTT; CDR3 protein: CASTDVGEKLFF
clone size: few; V gene: TRBV28; J gene: TRBJ1-2; D gene: TRBD1; CDR3 DNA: TGTGCCAGCTTGGGGGGACAGGCGGTATACAAGGGTTATGGCTACACCTTC; CDR3 protein: CASLGGQAVYKGYGYTF
clone size: many; V gene: TRBV28; J gene: TRBJ1-4; D gene: NA; CDR3 DNA: TGTGCCAGCAGTGTATACGGGAGTGAAAAACTGTTTTTT; CDR3 protein: CASSVYGSEKLFF
clone size: NA; V gene: TRBV12-3/TRBV12-4; J gene: TRBJ1-2; D gene: NA; CDR3 DNA: TGTGCCAGCAGTTTAGTAGGGTCGGATGGCTACACCTTC; CDR3 protein: CASSLVGSDGYTF
clone size: few; V gene: TRBV20-1; J gene: TRBJ2-3; D gene: TRBD2; CDR3 DNA: TGCTGTGCTAGGATCTCTAGCGGAGTCGCCCACGATACGCAGTATTTT; CDR3 protein: CCARISSGVAHDTQYF
clone size: many; V gene: TRBV12-3/TRBV12-4; J gene: TRBJ2-7; D gene: NA; CDR3 DNA: TGTGCCAGCAGCCCCAGTTCTTACGAGCAGTACTTC; CDR3 protein: CASSPSSYEQYF
clone size: many; V gene: TRBV5-1; J gene: TRBJ2-3; D gene: NA; CDR3 DNA: TGCGCCAGCAATCAGGGGACAGATACGCAGTATTTT; CDR3 protein: CASNQGTDTQYF
clone size: many; V gene: TRBV20-1; J gene: TRBJ1-2; D gene: NA; CDR3 DNA: TGCAGTGCCGGGGGGGTCAACTATGGCTACACCTTC; CDR3 protein: CSAGGVNYGYTF
clone size: many; V gene: TRBV7-2; J gene: TRBJ1-6; D gene: TRBD1; CDR3 DNA: TGTGCCAGCAGCTCGAGGGGACAGGGGCATTCACCCCTCCACTTT; CDR3 protein: CASSSRGQGHSPLHF
clone size: many; V gene: TRBV9; J gene: TRBJ1-4; D gene: TRBD1; CDR3 DNA: TGTGCCAGCAGCACCTGGGACAGGGAAGATAATGAAAAACTGTTTTTT; CDR3 protein: CASSTWDREDNEKLFF
clone size: many; V gene: TRBV7-2; J gene: TRBJ2-3; D gene: TRBD2; CDR3 DNA: TGTGCCAGCAGCTTTAGCGGGAGTTCCCCAGATACGCAGTATTTT; CDR3 protein: CASSFSGSSPDTQYF
clone size: NA; V gene: TRBV4-2; J gene: TRBJ2-1; D gene: NA; CDR3 DNA: TGTGCCAGCAGCCGTCAACGCCCTCAAGAGACCCAGTTCTTC; CDR3 protein: CASSRQRPQETQFF
clone size: many; V gene: TRBV20-1; J gene: TRBJ2-7; D gene: TRBD2; CDR3 DNA: TGCAGTGCTGGGTCGACGAGGGAGGGCCATTATGAGCAGTACTTC; CDR3 protein: CSAGSTREGHYEQYF
clone size: many; V gene: TRBV29-1; J gene: TRBJ2-2; D gene: TRBD1; CDR3 DNA: TGCAGCGTCAACAGGGGGCGCAACACCGGGGAGCTGTTTTTT; CDR3 protein: CSVNRGRNTGELFF